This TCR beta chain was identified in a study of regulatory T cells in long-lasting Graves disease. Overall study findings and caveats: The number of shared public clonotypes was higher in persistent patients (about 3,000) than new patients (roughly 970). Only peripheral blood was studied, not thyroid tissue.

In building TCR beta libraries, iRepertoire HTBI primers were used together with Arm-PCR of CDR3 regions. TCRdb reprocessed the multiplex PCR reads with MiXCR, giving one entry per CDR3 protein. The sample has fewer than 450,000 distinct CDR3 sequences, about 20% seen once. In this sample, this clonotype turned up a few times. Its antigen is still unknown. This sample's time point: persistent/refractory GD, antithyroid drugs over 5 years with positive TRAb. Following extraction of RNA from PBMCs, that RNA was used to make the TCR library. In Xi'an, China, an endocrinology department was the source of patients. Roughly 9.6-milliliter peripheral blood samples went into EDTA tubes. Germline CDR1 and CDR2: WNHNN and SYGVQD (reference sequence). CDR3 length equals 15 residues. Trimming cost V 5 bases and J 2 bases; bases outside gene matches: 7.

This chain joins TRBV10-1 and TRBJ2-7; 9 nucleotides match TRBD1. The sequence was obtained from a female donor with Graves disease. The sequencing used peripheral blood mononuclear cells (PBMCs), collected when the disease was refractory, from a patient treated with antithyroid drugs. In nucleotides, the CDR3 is TGCGCCAGCAGTCGGGGGACAGGGCTCCCCTACGAGCAGTACTTC. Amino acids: CASSRGTGLPYEQYF.